Shown below are 26 T cell receptor beta chains from a single sample sequenced in a study of blood T cell repertoires in COVID-19. Sequencing was performed with immunoSEQ multiplex PCR; in TCRdb, only in-frame clones are kept and a portion is missing. In the table there are roughly 280,000 clones, roughly 86% of which are singletons. Sequencing was performed on PBMCs or T cells enriched from blood (not recorded which). These receptors all stem from a woman aged 55-70 years who had recovered from COVID-19.

V gene TRBV7-9 combines with J gene TRBJ1-5; D is undetermined. V shed 2 bases and J shed 0 bases, with 5 bases lying between them. The CDR3 length is 14 residues. From germline, CDR1 is SEHNR and CDR2 FQNEAQ (reference sequence). CDR3 protein: CASSLLSSNQPQHF. Written as DNA, the CDR3 is TGTGCCAGCAGCTTACTTAGTAGCAATCAGCCCCAGCATTTT. The full variable domain, its missing parts supplied by reference TRBV7-9 and TRBJ1-5, is DTGVSQNPRHKITKRGQNVTFRCDPISEHNRLYWYRQTLGQGPEFLTYFQNEAQLEKSRLLSDRFSAERPKGSFSTLEIQRTEQGDSAMYLCASSLLSSNQPQHFGDGTRLSIL.

The CDR3: CASTHRGSNQPQHF. CDR3 DNA sequence: TGTGCCAGCACTCACAGGGGTAGCAATCAGCCCCAGCATTTT. The gene calls are TRBV28 and TRBJ1-5; 7 bases fit TRBD1. The CDR3 has 14 amino acids. With 7 bases clipped from V and 0 bases from J, the junction kept 3 bases outside the gene matches. The germline CDR1 and CDR2 sequences are MDHEN and SYDVKM.

As to this clone: The same CDR3 can be traced to other DNA sequences in this sample. The V gene is TRBV27, the J gene TRBJ2-1; no firm D call. V lost 3 bases and J lost 0, with 6 bases in between. Looked up from germline, CDR1 is MNHEY and CDR2 is SMNVEV (reference sequence). The CDR3 runs to 14 residues. The CDR3 is CASSLWSSYNEQFF. The CDR3 DNA reads as TGTGCCAGCAGTTTGTGGAGCTCCTACAATGAGCAGTTCTTC.

The rearrangement uses TRBV5-6 and TRBJ2-7, with TRBD2 identical over 7 bases. Germline V CDR1 and CDR2: SGHDT, YYEEEE. The length of the CDR3 is 16 residues. Trimming at V came to 4 bases and at J to 5 bases, leaving 15 bases not matched to a gene. The CDR3 region has the DNA TGTGCCAGCAGCCCCTGGGTCCTGGCGGGAGACGACGAGCAGTACTTC. It is translated as CASSPWVLAGDDEQYF.

The chain joins TRBV7-2 to TRBJ2-1, with TRBD2 matching 12 bases. V trimming: 4 bases; J trimming: 8 bases; junction bases outside the gene matches: 15. In germline, CDR1 is SGHTA, CDR2 FQGNSA. The CDR3 has 18 residues. The CDR3 spells CASSSLWTSGIMAYEQFF. CDR3 DNA sequence: TGTGCCAGCAGCTCTCTGTGGACTAGCGGGATTATGGCCTATGAGCAGTTCTTC. Using reference TRBV7-2 and TRBJ2-1 for the parts outside the CDR3, the full variable domain is GAGVSQSPSNKVTEKGKDVELRCDPISGHTALYWYRQSLGQGLEFLIYFQGNSAPDKSGLPSDRFSAERTGGSVSTLTIQRTQQEDSAVYLCASSSLWTSGIMAYEQFFGPGTRLTVL.

The chain links TRBV29-1 to TRBJ2-3; the D gene is possibly TRBD2 (5 bases). Germline loops: CDR1 SQVTM, CDR2 ANQGSEA. There are 10 residues in the CDR3. Trimming left V 4 bases short and J 6 bases short, with 5 bases between. CDR3 sequence (DNA): TGCAGCGTTGGCGGGGATACGCAGTATTTT. Protein: CSVGGDTQYF.

The genes are TRBV28 and TRBJ2-7; D possibly corresponds to TRBD1 (6 bases). Trimming took off 6 bases at V and 6 bases at J, with 18 bases between the two ends. CDR1 and CDR2 from the germline V gene are MDHEN and SYDVKM. This CDR3 spans 14 amino acids. The CDR3 reads CASSQPDRNGEQYF. CDR3 in DNA: TGTGCCAGCAGCCAACCCGACAGGAATGGCGAGCAGTACTTC.

The chain employs TRBV7-9 and TRBJ1-1; D is undetermined. CDR1 and CDR2 (germline): SEHNR, FQNEAQ (reference sequence). Deletions cut 2 bases from V and 3 bases from J, with 4 bases between. The CDR3 runs 12 residues. Here the CDR3 DNA reads TGTGCCAGCAGCTTATCAGACACTGAAGCTTTCTTT. It encodes CASSLSDTEAFF.

This clone came up once. The chain recombines TRBV18 with TRBJ1-2; TRBD1 is a possible D gene (6 bases). Germline lookup yields CDR1 KGHSH and CDR2 LQKENI. The germline V and J ends were trimmed by 6 bases and 4 bases, with 18 bases remaining between them. The CDR3 is 15 residues long. The CDR3 DNA is TGTGCCAGCTCCTCGGCCACAGGGTTTAGCTATGGCTACACCTTC. Amino acids: CASSSATGFSYGYTF.

The chain employs TRBV5-3 and TRBJ1-6; 10 nucleotides agree with TRBD1. TRBV5-3 is filed as an ORF, its function uncertain. The CDR3 length is 21 residues. V trimming: 4 bases; J trimming: 5 bases; junction bases outside the gene matches: 21. The CDR3 coding sequence is TGTGCCAGAAGCCTCCCCCCGACAGGGGGCAATGCTGCCCCCGATAATTCACCCCTCCACTTT. Encoded protein: CARSLPPTGGNAAPDNSPLHF.

The rearrangement joins TRBV4-2 to TRBJ2-2; a possible D gene is TRBD1 (5 bases). V shed 1 base and J shed 9 bases, with 12 bases lying between them. The length of the CDR3 is 14 residues. The germline V gene has CDR1 LGHNA and CDR2 YNFKEQ. This CDR3 is CASSQAADSRELFF. As DNA, the CDR3 is TGTGCCAGCAGCCAAGCTGCCGACAGCCGGGAGCTGTTTTTT.

The chain links TRBV5-8 to TRBJ2-5; 11 bases align to TRBD1. V was clipped by 4 bases and J by 5 bases; unmatched bases: 10. There are 16 residues in the CDR3. Germline V gives CDR1 SGHTS, CDR2 YDEGEE. In DNA form, the CDR3 reads TGTGCCAGCAGCGTGGGGGACAGGGGGAAGGGTGAGACCCAGTACTTC. It translates to CASSVGDRGKGETQYF.

The chain couples TRBV19 to TRBJ1-1; weak D call: TRBD1 (6 bases). Germline V lookup: CDR1 LNHDA, CDR2 SQIVND (reference sequence). This CDR3 is built from 11 residues. The CDR3 spells CACGGPTEAFF. Here the CDR3 DNA reads TGTGCGTGTGGGGGCCCCACTGAAGCTTTCTTT.

The table lists this clone with a few counts. The genes are TRBV27 and TRBJ1-2; no clear D gene. This CDR3 contains 13 residues. V lost 3 bases to trimming and J lost 3 bases, with 8 bases between them. Germline CDR1 MNHEY, CDR2 SMNVEV (reference sequence). CDR3 in amino acids: CASSLGRYYGYTF. The CDR3 DNA follows: TGTGCCAGCAGTTTGGGCCGATACTATGGCTACACCTTC.

The rearrangement links TRBV6-5 to TRBJ1-2, with D perhaps matching TRBD1 (5 bases). CDR1 is MNHEY, CDR2 SVGAGI, per germline. The CDR3 has 12 amino acids. Trimming pared 8 bases from V and 1 base from J, leaving 8 bases between. The CDR3 DNA follows: TGTGCCAGCGGGGGGAATAACTATGGCTACACCTTC. It translates to CASGGNNYGYTF.

The J gene is TRBJ1-1, the V gene TRBV2; unclear D gene. The V and J ends lost 3 bases and 1 base respectively, with 6 bases between them. CDR1 is SNHLY and CDR2 is FYNNEI in the germline V gene. The CDR3 sequence is 13 residues long. Here the CDR3 DNA reads TGTGCCAGCAGTGAGCGGGAGAACACTGAAGCTTTCTTT. This encodes CASSERENTEAFF.

This clone was counted a single time. The rearrangement joins TRBV28 to TRBJ1-4, with 9 nucleotides matching TRBD1. With V trimmed by 6 bases and J by 7 bases, 12 bases remained unmatched. The CDR3 is 16 residues long. Per the germline V gene, CDR1 is MDHEN and CDR2 is SYDVKM. The CDR3 region has the DNA TGTGCCAGCAGCCAAGGCGGGACAGGGTTTAGTGAAAAACTGTTTTTT. Translating gives CASSQGGTGFSEKLFF.

This clone occurred once. The chain combines TRBV7-3 with TRBJ1-1; D possibly corresponds to TRBD1 (5 bases). This CDR3 spans 13 amino acids. Germline CDR1 is SGHTA and CDR2 is FQGTGA. Trimming removed 5 bases at V and 4 bases at J, with 11 bases between. The CDR3 nucleotides read TGTGCCAGCAGCCCCCAGCAGGGCACTGAAGCTTTCTTT. Protein sequence: CASSPQQGTEAFF.

This clone has a single count. The genes are TRBV28 and TRBJ1-5; no definite D call. This CDR3 spans 13 amino acids. The V gene's germline CDR1 is MDHEN and CDR2 SYDVKM. V lost 5 bases, J lost 5 bases, and 10 bases lay in between. CDR3 sequence: CASSGRNYQPQHF. The CDR3, as DNA: TGTGCCAGCAGTGGGAGAAATTATCAGCCCCAGCATTTT.

The chain recombines TRBV5-4 with TRBJ2-3; TRBD2 agrees at 8 bases. The CDR3 totals 18 residues. V shed 0 bases and J 5 bases; nucleotides not matched to a gene: 14. Looked up from germline, CDR1 is SGHNT and CDR2 is YYREEE (reference sequence). This CDR3 is CASSLAVASGPYVDTQYF. The CDR3 DNA follows: TGTGCCAGCAGCTTGGCCGTGGCTAGCGGGCCTTACGTAGATACGCAGTATTTT.

The chain couples TRBV27 to TRBJ1-5, with D perhaps matching TRBD1 (5 bases). V dropped 3 bases and J dropped 5 bases, with 11 bases sitting between them. The CDR3 length is 14 residues. CDR1 MNHEY and CDR2 SMNVEV come from the germline V gene (reference sequence). CDR3 nucleotide sequence: TGTGCCAGCAGTTTTCAAGGGGAATATCAGCCCCAGCATTTT. The encoded protein is CASSFQGEYQPQHF.

The J gene is TRBJ1-6, the V gene TRBV9, with TRBD1 matching over 7 bases. This CDR3 contains 15 residues. From germline, CDR1 is SGDLS and CDR2 YYNGEE. The V segment lost 3 bases and the J segment 12 bases; nucleotides outside the gene matches: 12. CDR3 nucleotides: TGTGCCAGCAGCGGTTTAGGGGGCCGGGTAGTACCCCTCCACTTT. Its protein is CASSGLGGRVVPLHF.

The chain recombines TRBV7-2 with TRBJ2-7, with 11 bases lining up with TRBD2. V shed 5 bases and J 3 bases; nucleotides not matched to a gene: 9. The CDR3 runs to 16 residues. CDR1 is SGHTA, CDR2 FQGNSA, per germline. CDR3 sequence: CASSQMGTSGYYEQYF. CDR3 nucleotides: TGTGCCAGCAGCCAGATGGGGACTAGCGGATACTACGAGCAGTACTTC. Full variable domain (outside the CDR3, taken from reference TRBV7-2 and TRBJ2-7): GAGVSQSPSNKVTEKGKDVELRCDPISGHTALYWYRQSLGQGLEFLIYFQGNSAPDKSGLPSDRFSAERTGGSVSTLTIQRTQQEDSAVYLCASSQMGTSGYYEQYFGPGTRLTVT.

CDR3 DNA: TGTGCCAGCAAAAGGGACACGAACACCGGGGAGCTGTTTTTT. This encodes CASKRDTNTGELFF. The chain recombines TRBV2 with TRBJ2-2; TRBD1 is a possible D gene (6 bases). The V and J ends lost 7 bases and 0 bases respectively, with 9 bases between them. This CDR3 is built from 14 residues. Looked up from germline, CDR1 is SNHLY and CDR2 is FYNNEI.

The V and J genes are TRBV18 and TRBJ1-2; possibly TRBD1 for D (5 bases). The V gene lost 2 bases and the J gene lost 8 bases, with 15 bases spanning the gap. In germline, CDR1 is KGHSH, CDR2 LQKENI. CDR3 size: 14 residues. The CDR3 protein is CASSPSGGAQGYTF. The CDR3 nucleotides read TGTGCCAGCTCACCATCGGGGGGTGCCCAGGGCTACACCTTC.

V gene TRBV28 combines with J gene TRBJ1-3; D perhaps matches TRBD1 (6 bases). With 6 bases removed from V and 4 bases from J, the gap between germline ends came to 13 bases. The V gene's germline CDR1 is MDHEN and CDR2 SYDVKM. The CDR3 has 14 residues. The CDR3 DNA is TGTGCCAGCAGAACAACAGGGTTAGGAAACACCATATATTTT. This codes for CASRTTGLGNTIYF.